This T cell receptor (beta chain) was observed in a study of cytomegalovirus exposure and HLA in healthy donors. Germline V gene data show CDR1 as SGHRS and CDR2 as YFSETQ. The CDR3 extends over 15 amino acids. V lost 4 bases and J lost 4; bases outside the gene matches: 10. Use of 60 Vbeta and 13 Jbeta primers characterized the PCR. Using immunoSEQ multiplex PCR, the repertoire was profiled, and TCRdb retains in-frame clones only, with some absent. Found here are roughly 100,000 clones, approximately 79% of them singletons; the top ten hold 5.8%. This receptor was taken from a man aged 60 to 75 in good health and CMV-seropositive. The chain joins TRBV5-1 to TRBJ1-1, with 7 bases fitting TRBD1. Sequenced material: PBMCs. Written as DNA, the CDR3 is TGCGCCAGCAGCGTACAGGGGCAGGGGGTCACTGAAGCTTTCTTT. Protein product: CASSVQGQGVTEAFF.